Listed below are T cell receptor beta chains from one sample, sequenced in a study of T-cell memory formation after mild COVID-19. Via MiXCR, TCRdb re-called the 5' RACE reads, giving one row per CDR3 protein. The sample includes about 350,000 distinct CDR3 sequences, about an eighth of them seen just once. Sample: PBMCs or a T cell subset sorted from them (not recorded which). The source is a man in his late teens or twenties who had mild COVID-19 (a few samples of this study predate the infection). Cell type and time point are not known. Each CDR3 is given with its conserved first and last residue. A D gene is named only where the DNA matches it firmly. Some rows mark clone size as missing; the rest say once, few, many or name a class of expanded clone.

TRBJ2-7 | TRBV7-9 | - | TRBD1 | CASANPPGRGPDEQYF | TGTGCCAGCGCCAACCCCCCCGGCAGGGGGCCAGACGAGCAGTACTTC
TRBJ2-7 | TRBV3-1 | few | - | CASSQLLMGVAYEQYF | TGTGCCAGCAGCCAACTACTAATGGGGGTCGCCTACGAGCAGTACTTC
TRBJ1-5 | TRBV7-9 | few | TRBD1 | CASSQTGVDQPQHF | TGTGCCAGCAGCCAGACAGGGGTAGATCAGCCCCAGCATTTT
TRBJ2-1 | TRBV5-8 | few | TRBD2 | CASSLVGLAGDNEQFF | TGTGCCAGCAGCTTGGTAGGCCTAGCGGGGGACAATGAGCAGTTCTTC
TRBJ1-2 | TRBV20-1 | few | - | CSARVGGSNYGYTF | TGCAGTGCGAGGGTCGGGGGGTCTAACTATGGCTACACCTTC
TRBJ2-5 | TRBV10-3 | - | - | CAIRAGTQETQYF | TGTGCCATCAGGGCAGGGACCCAAGAGACCCAGTACTTC
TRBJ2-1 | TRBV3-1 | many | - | CASSQRRLLDNEQFF | TGTGCCAGCAGCCAGAGGCGTCTGCTCGACAATGAGCAGTTCTTC
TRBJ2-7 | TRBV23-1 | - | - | CASSQWYYEQYF | TGCGCCAGCAGTCAATGGTACTACGAGCAGTACTTC
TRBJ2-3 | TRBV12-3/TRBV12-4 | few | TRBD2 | CASISRLAGATDTQYF | TGTGCCTCCATTTCCCGACTAGCGGGGGCCACAGATACGCAGTATTTT
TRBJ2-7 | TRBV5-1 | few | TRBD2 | CASTLAGAGGYEQYF | TGCGCCAGCACCCTGGCAGGAGCGGGGGGATACGAGCAGTACTTC
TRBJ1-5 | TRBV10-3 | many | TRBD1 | CAISTGDQPQHF | TGTGCCATCAGTACAGGGGATCAGCCCCAGCATTTT
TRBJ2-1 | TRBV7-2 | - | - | CASSLGPRRPGQFF | TGTGCCAGCAGCTTAGGGCCGCGGCGCCCCGGGCAGTTCTTC
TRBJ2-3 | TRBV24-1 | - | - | CATSVNRLNTQYF | TGTGCCACCAGTGTAAACAGGCTTAATACGCAGTATTTT
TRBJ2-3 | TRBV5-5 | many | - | CASGTSTDTQYF | TGTGCCAGTGGGACTAGCACAGATACGCAGTATTTT
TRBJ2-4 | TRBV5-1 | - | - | CASSFSGSKNIQYF | TGCGCCAGCAGCTTCTCAGGGTCCAAAAACATTCAGTACTTC
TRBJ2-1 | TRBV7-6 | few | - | CASSFTGARGGEQFF | TGTGCCAGCAGCTTTACGGGGGCCAGGGGGGGTGAGCAGTTCTTC
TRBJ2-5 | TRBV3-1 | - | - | CASSQVGSVQETQYF | TGTGCCAGCAGCCAAGTAGGGTCTGTCCAGGAGACCCAGTACTTC
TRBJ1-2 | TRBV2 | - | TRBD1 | CASSEGRTGPVGYTF | TGTGCCAGCAGTGAAGGTCGGACAGGTCCTGTAGGCTACACCTTC
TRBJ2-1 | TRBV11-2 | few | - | CASSAEWGGRAEQFF | TGTGCCAGCAGCGCCGAGTGGGGCGGAAGGGCTGAGCAGTTCTTC
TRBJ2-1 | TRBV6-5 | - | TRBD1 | CASSWDRVYNEQFF | TGTGCCAGCAGTTGGGACAGGGTTTACAATGAGCAGTTCTTC
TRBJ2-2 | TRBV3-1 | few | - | CASSQDRVTGELFF | TGTGCCAGCAGCCAAGACAGGGTGACCGGGGAGCTGTTTTTT
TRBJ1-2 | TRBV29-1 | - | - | CSVGDNYGYTF | TGCAGCGTTGGGGACAACTATGGCTACACCTTC
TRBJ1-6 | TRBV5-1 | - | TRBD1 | CASSLGPDRGWDSPLHF | TGCGCCAGCAGCTTGGGACCTGACAGGGGATGGGATTCACCCCTCCACTTT
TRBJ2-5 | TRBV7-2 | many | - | CASSFALKETQYF | TGTGCCAGCAGCTTCGCACTAAAAGAGACCCAGTACTTC
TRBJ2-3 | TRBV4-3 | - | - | CASSQDPFTDTQYF | TGCGCCAGCAGCCAAGATCCGTTCACAGATACGCAGTATTTT
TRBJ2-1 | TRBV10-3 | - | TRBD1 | CASSVGTGGSEQFF | TGTGCCTCCTCCGTCGGGACAGGGGGTAGTGAGCAGTTCTTC
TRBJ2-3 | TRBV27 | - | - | CASRHSVDTQYF | TGTGCCAGCCGACACTCAGTAGATACGCAGTATTTT
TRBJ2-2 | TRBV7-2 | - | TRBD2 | CASSPQAGTSVVGELFF | TGTGCCAGCAGCCCCCAAGCCGGGACTAGCGTAGTCGGGGAGCTGTTTTTT
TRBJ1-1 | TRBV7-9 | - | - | CASRPAGTEAFF | TGTGCCAGCAGGCCCGCGGGGACAGAAGCTTTCTTT
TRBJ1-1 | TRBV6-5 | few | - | CASSYRGSPNTEAFF | TGTGCCAGCAGTTACAGGGGTTCGCCGAACACTGAAGCTTTCTTT
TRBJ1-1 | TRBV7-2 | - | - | CASSFLTEAFF | TGTGCCAGCAGCTTTCTAACTGAAGCTTTCTTT